These 18 T cell receptor beta chains came from one sample sequenced in a study of identical twins (dated by TCRdb to the mid-2010s). The library was obtained by 5' RACE. The sequencer was an Illumina HiSeq 2000. In-frame beta chains were kept once TCRdb had trimmed the public reads at Q25 with fastp and called clones with MiXCR. Rows with one shared CDR3 protein collapse into an entry with the most common genes and DNA. Across this sample there are about 250,000 distinct CDR3 sequences, with about 8% seen only once. The biggest ten clones account for less than 4% of the sample. The same sample was also studied in work on yellow fever vaccine responses in identical twins.

Source material: CD8+ T cells sorted from blood. These receptors were collected from a woman aged 18 to 35 in good health.

This clonotype showed up many times. The V gene is TRBV5-6, the J gene TRBJ2-5, with D tentatively TRBD1 (5 bases). There are 14 residues in the CDR3. Between the trimmed V and J ends, which lost 4 bases and 1 base, there was a span of 11 bases. Per germline, CDR1 SGHDT and CDR2 YYEEEE. The CDR3 here is CASSRGSTQETQYF. The CDR3 coding sequence is TGTGCCAGCAGCAGGGGCAGCACCCAAGAGACCCAGTACTTC.

This clonotype showed up just once. The gene calls are TRBV19 and TRBJ2-7; D not resolved. The CDR3 is 14 amino acids. Deletions cut 3 bases from V and 3 bases from J, with 12 bases between. The V gene's germline CDR1 is LNHDA and CDR2 SQIVND (reference sequence). The CDR3 is CASSIKHGYYEQYF. DNA of the CDR3: TGTGCCAGTAGTATTAAGCACGGATACTACGAGCAGTACTTC.

This clonotype was observed a handful of times. The CDR3 loop reads CASSFLSPGEQYF. DNA of the CDR3: TGTGCCAGCAGTTTTCTGTCTCCGGGCGAGCAGTACTTC. This chain uses TRBV28 with TRBJ2-7; D remains unclear. The CDR3 is 13 residues long. V shed 3 bases and J shed 6 bases, with 12 bases lying between them. Germline V gene sequence: CDR1 MDHEN, CDR2 SYDVKM.

Only a few counts were recorded for this clonotype. V and J are TRBV5-6 and TRBJ2-7; 14 bases align to TRBD2. The junction had 2 bases not matched to a gene; V was cut back by 4 bases and J by 5 bases. CDR1 SGHDT and CDR2 YYEEEE come from the germline V gene. This CDR3 has 14 residues. The CDR3 loop is CASSAGLAGDEQYF. In DNA, the CDR3 is TGTGCCAGCAGCGCGGGACTAGCGGGGGACGAGCAGTACTTC.

The rearrangement links TRBV11-2 to TRBJ2-2, with D unclear. The germline gives CDR1 SGHAT, CDR2 FQNNGV. V gave up 5 bases and J gave up 2 bases, with 18 bases separating them. There are 17 residues in the CDR3. The CDR3 nucleotides are TGTGCCAGCAGCCTTCCACTCTTACTTGATAACACCGGGGAGCTGTTTTTT. This sequence encodes CASSLPLLLDNTGELFF.

This clonotype came up a few times. The chain is built from TRBV29-1 and TRBJ2-7; no clear D gene. Germline V CDR1 and CDR2: SQVTM, ANQGSEA. Trimming pared 6 bases from V and 3 bases from J, leaving 12 bases between. The CDR3 runs to 12 residues. CDR3 nucleotides: TGCAGCGTACTGGACGGATACTACGAGCAGTACTTC. Protein: CSVLDGYYEQYF.

This clonotype was seen at least ten times. This sequence joins TRBV12-3 or TRBV12-4 and TRBJ2-5, with a possible D match to TRBD1 (6 bases). The ends were cut back, 2 bases at V and 2 bases at J, with 9 bases in the middle. The CDR3 consists of 14 residues. CDR3 nucleotides: TGTGCCAGCAGTTTAACAGGGTCACAAGAGACCCAGTACTTC. Amino acid sequence: CASSLTGSQETQYF.

In this sample, this clonotype turned up a few times. The chain couples TRBV20-1 to TRBJ1-1; D not certain. Trimming left V 7 bases short and J 6 bases short, with 12 bases between. Germline CDR1 DFQATT, CDR2 SNEGSKA (reference sequence). The CDR3 spans 11 residues. The CDR3 DNA reads TGCAGTGTTCCGCTTGCCTCTGAAGCTTTCTTT. This translates into CSVPLASEAFF.

This chain uses TRBV4-3 with TRBJ2-5; 8 nucleotides match TRBD1. Per the germline V gene, CDR1 is LGHNA and CDR2 is YSLEER. J was trimmed by 0 bases and V by 0 bases; bases with no gene match: 9. CDR3 length equals 18 residues. The CDR3 DNA reads TGCGCCAGCAGCCAAGATGGGGTGGACAGGGCCAACCAAGAGACCCAGTACTTC. It encodes CASSQDGVDRANQETQYF.

This clonotype showed up just a few times. This CDR3 reads CASSDGRGLAGLNTGELFF. The CDR3 DNA follows: TGTGCCAGCAGCGACGGAAGGGGACTAGCGGGCCTGAACACCGGGGAGCTGTTTTTT. The V gene is TRBV11-1, the J gene TRBJ2-2; 12 bases agree with TRBD2. Germline V gene data show CDR1 as SGHAT and CDR2 as FQDESV (reference sequence). Germline trimming cut 5 bases from V and 1 base from J; bases unmatched to any gene: 11. The CDR3 is 19 residues long.

This chain uses TRBV6-5 with TRBJ2-3; the match to TRBD1 covers 10 bases. This CDR3 has 17 residues. J was trimmed by 0 bases and V by 2 bases; bases with no gene match: 5. From germline, CDR1 is MNHEY and CDR2 SVGAGI. CDR3 bases: TGTGCCAGCAGTTACCCTAGACAGGGGGCGAGCACAGATACGCAGTATTTT. Amino acids: CASSYPRQGASTDTQYF.

This clonotype has just a few counts. The V gene is TRBV11-2, the J gene TRBJ2-5, with unresolved D. This CDR3 spans 15 amino acids. V was cut by 1 base and J by 5 bases, with 14 bases left in between. Germline assignment: CDR1 SGHAT and CDR2 FQNNGV. The CDR3 sequence: CASSLVVGEMETQYF. CDR3 nucleotide sequence: TGTGCCAGCAGCTTAGTAGTGGGTGAAATGGAGACCCAGTACTTC.

This clonotype was observed at least ten times. V is TRBV27 and J is TRBJ2-3; D remains ambiguous. The CDR3 is 13 amino acids. From germline, CDR1 is MNHEY and CDR2 SMNVEV (reference sequence). The V gene lost 1 base and the J gene lost 1 base, with 3 bases spanning the gap. The CDR3 DNA follows: TGTGCCAGCAGTTTATGGGGCACAGATACGCAGTATTTT. Amino acids: CASSLWGTDTQYF.

The V call is TRBV4-3, the J call TRBJ2-7; TRBD1 matches at 7 bases. V dropped 4 bases and J dropped 4; count of bases not matched to a gene: 4. The CDR3 consists of 13 residues. CDR1 and CDR2 from the germline V gene are LGHNA and YSLEER. CDR3 residues: CASSRDRDYEQYF. In DNA, the CDR3 is TGCGCCAGCAGCCGAGACAGGGATTACGAGCAGTACTTC.

This clonotype was observed many times. This chain joins TRBV10-3 and TRBJ2-7; unclear D gene. The CDR3 contains 12 residues. V was clipped by 6 bases and J by 0 bases, with 6 bases between them. CDR1 is ENHRY and CDR2 is SYGVKD in the germline V gene. As DNA, the CDR3 is TGTGCCATCAGCCCCCCCTCCTACGAGCAGTACTTC. Translating it yields CAISPPSYEQYF.

V usage is TRBV3-1 and J usage is TRBJ2-5; 8 nucleotides match TRBD2. CDR3 size: 16 residues. Germline-derived CDR1 and CDR2 are LGHDT and YNNKEL (reference sequence). The V gene end was trimmed by 0 bases and the J gene end by 5 bases; junction bases not matched to a gene: 8. The CDR3, as DNA: TGTGCCAGCAGCCAAGATCTAGCGGGTATTGTGGAGACCCAGTACTTC. It is translated as CASSQDLAGIVETQYF.

This clonotype turned up a few times. The chain's CDR3 is CASSLADGSYNEQFF. CDR3 DNA sequence: TGCGCCAGCAGCTTGGCCGACGGCAGCTACAATGAGCAGTTCTTC. The chain combines TRBV5-1 with TRBJ2-1; D call uncertain. V was pared by 0 bases and J by 3 bases, with 10 bases between. CDR3 length equals 15 residues. Germline V CDR1 and CDR2: SGHRS, YFSETQ.

The V gene is TRBV7-9, the J gene TRBJ2-5, with 7 bases identical to TRBD1. Trimming removed 4 bases from V and 3 bases from J; junction bases left unmatched: 5. CDR1 is SEHNR and CDR2 is FQNEAQ in the germline V gene (reference sequence). CDR3 length: 14 amino acids. CDR3 nucleotide sequence: TGTGCCAGCAGCTCCTTAGACAGGGAAGAGACCCAGTACTTC. As protein: CASSSLDREETQYF.